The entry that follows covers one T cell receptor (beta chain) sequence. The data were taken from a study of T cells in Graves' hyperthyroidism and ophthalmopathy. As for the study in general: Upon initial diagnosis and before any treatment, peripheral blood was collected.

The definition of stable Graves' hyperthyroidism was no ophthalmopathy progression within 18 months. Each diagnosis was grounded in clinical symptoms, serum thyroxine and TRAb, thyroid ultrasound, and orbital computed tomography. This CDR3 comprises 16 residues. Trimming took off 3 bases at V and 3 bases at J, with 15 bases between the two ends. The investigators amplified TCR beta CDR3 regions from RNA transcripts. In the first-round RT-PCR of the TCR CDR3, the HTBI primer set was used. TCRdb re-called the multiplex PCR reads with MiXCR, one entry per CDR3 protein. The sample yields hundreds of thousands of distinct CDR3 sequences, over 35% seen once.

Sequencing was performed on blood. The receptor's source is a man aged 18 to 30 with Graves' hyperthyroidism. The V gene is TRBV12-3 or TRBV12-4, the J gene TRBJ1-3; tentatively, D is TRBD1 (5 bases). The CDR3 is CASSFGSPGGGNTIYF. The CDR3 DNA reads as TGTGCCAGCAGTTTTGGCTCCCCGGGGGGTGGAAACACCATATATTTT.